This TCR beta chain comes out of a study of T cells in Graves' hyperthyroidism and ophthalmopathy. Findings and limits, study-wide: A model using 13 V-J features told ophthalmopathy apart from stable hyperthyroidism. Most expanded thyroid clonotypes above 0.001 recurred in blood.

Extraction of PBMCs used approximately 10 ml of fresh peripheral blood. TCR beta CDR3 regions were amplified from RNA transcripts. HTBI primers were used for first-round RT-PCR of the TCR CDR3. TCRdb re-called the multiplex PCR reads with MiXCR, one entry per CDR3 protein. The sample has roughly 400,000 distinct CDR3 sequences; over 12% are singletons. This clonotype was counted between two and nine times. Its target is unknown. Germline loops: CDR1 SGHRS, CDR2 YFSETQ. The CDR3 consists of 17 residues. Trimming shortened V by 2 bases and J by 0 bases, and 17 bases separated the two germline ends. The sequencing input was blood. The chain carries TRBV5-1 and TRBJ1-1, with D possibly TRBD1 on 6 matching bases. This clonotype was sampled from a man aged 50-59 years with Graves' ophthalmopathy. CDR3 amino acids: CASSFFTPGQLNTEAFF. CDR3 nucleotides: TGCGCCAGCAGCTTCTTTACCCCAGGACAGCTGAACACTGAAGCTTTCTTT.